This record concerns one T cell receptor (beta chain) sequence. The missing CDR3 end, 3 residues past where the read stops, is filled in from the germline J gene. Each participant carried one incident cervical HPV16 infection only. Profiling relied on immunoSEQ multiplex PCR, and the TCRdb table lists in-frame clones only, not all of them. The sample spans around 19,000 clones; the ten largest clones claim roughly 5.2%. The data derive from a study of T cells in women clearing cervical HPV infection. CDR3 length equals 14 residues. Germline CDR1 is GTSNPN and CDR2 is SVGIG (reference sequence). The sequence derives from a woman between 18 and 69 years old with a cervical HPV16 infection that either progressed to CIN3+ or cleared (not recorded which). The sequenced sample was blood buffy coat. The chain joins TRBV30 to TRBJ2-3; D gene unclear. CDR3 loop: CAWSVRNSNQPQYF. The sequenced part of the CDR3 DNA is TGTGCCTGGAGTGTACGTAACAGCAATCAGCCG.